Below, 18 T cell receptor beta chains from the same sample are listed, as sequenced in a study of blood T cell repertoires in COVID-19. Using immunoSEQ multiplex PCR, the repertoire was profiled, and TCRdb retains in-frame clones only, with some absent. This table holds about 260,000 clones, roughly 90% found once. The specimen sequenced was peripheral blood. All receptors come from a man between 60 and 75 years old who had recovered from COVID-19.

This clone was seen a single time. V usage is TRBV27 and J usage is TRBJ2-2; 8 positions match TRBD2. CDR3 size: 16 residues. The trim removed 5 bases at V and 5 bases at J, leaving 10 bases unmatched. CDR1 and CDR2 (germline): MNHEY, SMNVEV (reference sequence). CDR3 residues: CASSTRGGWGTGELFF. CDR3 DNA: TGTGCCAGCAGTACCCGCGGGGGGTGGGGAACCGGGGAGCTGTTTTTT.

V and J are TRBV27 and TRBJ1-2; TRBD1 aligns across 9 bases. Germline V CDR1 and CDR2: MNHEY, SMNVEV (reference sequence). CDR3 length: 13 residues. The V and J ends lost 6 bases and 8 bases, in that order; junction bases with no gene match: 7. Here the CDR3 DNA reads TGTGCCAGCAGGGCGGGACAGGGAAGCGGCTACACCTTC. Protein: CASRAGQGSGYTF.

This clone was seen a handful of times. The V call is TRBV11-3, the J call TRBJ1-1; possible D gene TRBD1, 6 bases. CDR1 is SGHNT, CDR2 YENEEA, per germline. The CDR3 is made up of 16 amino acids. Trimming left V 3 bases short and J 1 base short, with 15 bases between. The CDR3 loop reads CASSFSGAGGNTEAFF. As DNA, the CDR3 is TGTGCCAGCAGCTTCTCAGGGGCAGGTGGGAACACTGAAGCTTTCTTT.

This clone was detected only a few times. J is TRBJ1-3 and V is TRBV15, with D hard to call. Germline V lookup: CDR1 LNHNV, CDR2 YYDKDF (reference sequence). Trimming cost V 0 bases and J 4 bases, with 4 bases left between them. The CDR3 spans 13 residues. The CDR3 loop is CATSRDSGNTIYF. The CDR3 nucleotides read TGTGCCACCAGCAGAGACTCCGGAAACACCATATATTTT.

The CDR3 sequence: CASSLSVTPLRKNIQYF. The CDR3 DNA reads TGTGCCAGCAGTTTATCCGTCACGCCGCTGAGAAAAAACATTCAGTACTTC. The genes are TRBV27 and TRBJ2-4, with D unclear. V lost 0 bases and J 4 bases, leaving 16 bases between the germline ends. The germline V gene has CDR1 MNHEY and CDR2 SMNVEV (reference sequence). This CDR3 spans 17 amino acids.

This clone was seen only a few times. The genes are TRBV27 and TRBJ1-1; no firm D call. V lost 5 bases, J lost 0 bases, and 10 bases lay in between. The CDR3 spans 14 residues. CDR1 is MNHEY and CDR2 is SMNVEV in the germline V gene (reference sequence). The DNA of the CDR3 is TGTGCCAGCAGTCCCTGGACTATGAACACTGAAGCTTTCTTT. The encoded protein is CASSPWTMNTEAFF.

The chain links TRBV3-1 (or the pseudogene TRBV3-2) to TRBJ2-7, with a tentative D call TRBD1 (6 bases). Germline V gives CDR1 LGHDT, CDR2 YNNKEL (reference sequence). The CDR3 contains 19 residues. Trimming removed 4 bases from V and 0 bases from J, with 25 bases in between. In DNA form, the CDR3 reads TGTGCCAGCAGCCGCAAGGGGGTCGCAGGGGCGCTCTTCTCCTACGAGCAGTACTTC. The encoded protein is CASSRKGVAGALFSYEQYF.

This chain connects TRBV11-2 to TRBJ2-7, with 8 bases matching TRBD2. The V gene end was trimmed by 1 base and the J gene end by 3 bases; junction bases not matched to a gene: 8. CDR3 length: 16 residues. Germline values: CDR1 SGHAT, CDR2 FQNNGV. DNA of the CDR3: TGTGCCAGCAGCTTAGCCTTCGGGGGGGCCTTCTACGAGCAGTACTTC. This gives the protein CASSLAFGGAFYEQYF.

The chain joins TRBV7-3 to TRBJ1-4; D is ambiguous. This CDR3 spans 13 amino acids. V was pared by 0 bases and J by 7 bases, with 6 bases between. The germline gives CDR1 SGHTA, CDR2 FQGTGA. For the CDR3, the DNA is TGTGCCAGCAGCTTAACGGGAGGTGAAAAACTGTTTTTT. Residues: CASSLTGGEKLFF.

The CDR3 loop is CASSLWQFEQYF. For the CDR3, the DNA is TGTGCCAGCAGCTTGTGGCAGTTCGAGCAGTACTTC. The V and J genes are TRBV5-6 and TRBJ2-7; D is uncertain. The V gene's germline CDR1 is SGHDT and CDR2 YYEEEE. Trimming cost V 1 base and J 6 bases, with 8 bases left between them. This CDR3 comprises 12 residues.

The rearrangement uses TRBV4-1 and TRBJ2-4, with 12 nucleotides matching TRBD2. J gave up 5 bases and V 4 bases, and 6 bases lay outside the gene matches. Germline V CDR1 and CDR2: MGHRA, YSYEKL. This CDR3 comprises 16 residues. The DNA of the CDR3 is TGCGCCAGCAGCCCTACTAGCGGGGGGACTCAAAACATTCAGTACTTC. Protein sequence: CASSPTSGGTQNIQYF.

The chain links TRBV24-1 to TRBJ2-7, with TRBD1 matching over 11 bases. Germline V gene data show CDR1 as KGHDR and CDR2 as SFDVKD. The length of the CDR3 is 18 residues. Trimming took 3 bases from V and 3 from J; bases not matched to a gene: 12. CDR3 DNA: TGTGCCACCAGTGATCCCCGAACTCGGACAGGGGGCGTCTACGAGCAGTACTTC. It specifies CATSDPRTRTGGVYEQYF.

This chain connects TRBV5-1 to TRBJ1-2, with TRBD1 matching 7 bases. The germline V gene encodes CDR1 SGHRS and CDR2 YFSETQ. Germline trimming cut 4 bases from V and 4 bases from J; bases unmatched to any gene: 7. The CDR3 length is 14 residues. DNA for the CDR3: TGCGCCAGCAGCAAGGGACAGCAAATCTATGGCTACACCTTC. Its protein is CASSKGQQIYGYTF.

This CDR3 reads CASQGQGNEQFF. In DNA, the CDR3 is TGTGCCAGTCAGGGACAGGGCAATGAGCAGTTCTTC. This chain links TRBV19 with TRBJ2-1; 9 bases line up with TRBD1. The CDR3 contains 12 residues. Germline assignment: CDR1 LNHDA and CDR2 SQIVND (reference sequence). V was clipped by 8 bases and J by 6 bases; unmatched bases: 2. The whole variable domain, filled in from reference TRBV19 and TRBJ2-1, reads DGGITQSPKYLFRKEGQNVTLSCEQNLNHDAMYWYRQDPGQGLRLIYYSQIVNDFQKGDIAEGYSVSREKKESFPLTVTSAQKNPTAFYLCASQGQGNEQFFGPGTRLTVL.

J is TRBJ2-7 and V is TRBV6-1, with unresolved D. Germline CDR1 MNHNS, CDR2 SASEGT. This CDR3 is 12 amino acids long. Deletions cut 6 bases from V and 7 bases from J, with 13 bases between. The CDR3 loop is CASSLRHEEQYF. CDR3 nucleotides: TGTGCCAGCAGCCTTCGACATGAAGAGCAGTACTTC.

J is TRBJ1-4 and V is TRBV7-2, with 7 bases lining up with TRBD1. Trimming removed 4 bases from V and 8 bases from J; junction bases left unmatched: 10. Germline V gene sequence: CDR1 SGHTA, CDR2 FQGNSA. The CDR3 sequence is 15 residues long. CDR3 DNA sequence: TGTGCCAGCAGCTGGAACGACAGGGTACGGGAAAAACTGTTTTTT. As protein: CASSWNDRVREKLFF.

The chain employs TRBV5-1 and TRBJ2-1, with TRBD2 matching over 9 bases. The CDR3 length is 20 residues. Germline CDR1 reads SGHRS; CDR2 reads YFSETQ. The V and J ends lost 4 bases and 0 bases, in that order; junction bases with no gene match: 17. CDR3 nucleotide sequence: TGCGCCAGCAGCCTACCCGGGGTAGCGGGGGTCCTGAGCTCCTACAATGAGCAGTTCTTC. It translates to CASSLPGVAGVLSSYNEQFF.

The chain is built from TRBV6-5 and TRBJ1-2; 11 nucleotides agree with TRBD1. Trimming at V came to 4 bases and at J to 5 bases, leaving 9 bases not matched to a gene. CDR3 length equals 16 residues. Germline V gene sequence: CDR1 MNHEY, CDR2 SVGAGI. The CDR3 here is CASSWMDRGQGYGYTF. The DNA of the CDR3 is TGTGCCAGCAGTTGGATGGACAGGGGGCAAGGTTATGGCTACACCTTC.